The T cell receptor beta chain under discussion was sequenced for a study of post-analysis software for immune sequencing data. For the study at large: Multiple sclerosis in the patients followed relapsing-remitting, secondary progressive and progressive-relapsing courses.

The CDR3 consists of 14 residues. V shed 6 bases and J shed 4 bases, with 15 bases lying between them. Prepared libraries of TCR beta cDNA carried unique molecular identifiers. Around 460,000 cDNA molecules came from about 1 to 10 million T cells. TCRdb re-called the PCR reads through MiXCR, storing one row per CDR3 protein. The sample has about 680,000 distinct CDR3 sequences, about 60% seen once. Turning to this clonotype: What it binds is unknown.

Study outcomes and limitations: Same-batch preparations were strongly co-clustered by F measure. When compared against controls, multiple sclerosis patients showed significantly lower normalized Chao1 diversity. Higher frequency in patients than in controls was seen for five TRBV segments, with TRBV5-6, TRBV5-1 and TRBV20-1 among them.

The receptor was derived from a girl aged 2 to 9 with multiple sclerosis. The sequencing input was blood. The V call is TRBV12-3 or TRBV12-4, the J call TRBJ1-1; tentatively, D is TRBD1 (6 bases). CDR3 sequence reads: CASSDRSMSTEAFF. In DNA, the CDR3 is TGTGCCAGCAGCGACAGGTCGATGAGCACTGAAGCTTTCTTT.